Shown below are 29 T cell receptor beta chains from a single sample sequenced in a study of neoadjuvant anti-PD-1 for oral cavity cancer. Repertoires were generated with immunoSEQ multiplex PCR, while TCRdb's copy carries only in-frame clones and drops some. This sample yields 70,000 to 95,000 clones, of which more than 80% are seen a single time; about 3.1% belongs to the top ten. This specimen consisted of PBMCs, obtained before nivolumab (anti-PD-1) treatment. All receptors come from a person aged 40 to 85 with oral cavity squamous cell carcinoma.

The chain combines TRBV2 with TRBJ2-3, with 11 nucleotides matching TRBD2. Germline CDR1 reads SNHLY; CDR2 reads FYNNEI. V lost 8 bases and J lost 3; bases outside the gene matches: 10. The CDR3 runs to 16 residues. The CDR3 DNA reads TGTGCCAGCCGCCGGCAGACTAGCGGGGCAACAGATACGCAGTATTTT. Its translation: CASRRQTSGATDTQYF.

The V gene is TRBV7-3, the J gene TRBJ1-2, with TRBD1 identical over 8 bases. The ends lost 3 bases at V and 6 bases at J; junction bases unmatched: 6. Per germline, CDR1 SGHTA and CDR2 FQGTGA. The CDR3 loop spans 14 amino acids. This CDR3 is CASSLSPGGDGYTF. CDR3 bases: TGTGCCAGCAGCTTGTCCCCAGGGGGCGATGGCTACACCTTC.

The CDR3, as DNA: TGCGCCAGCAGCGATACTCCAGGGGGCCCCTACGAGCAGTACTTC. It translates to CASSDTPGGPYEQYF. The rearrangement links TRBV5-1 to TRBJ2-7; 8 nucleotides align to TRBD1. There are 15 residues in the CDR3. Losses at the gene ends were 4 bases for V and 2 bases for J; bases not matched to a gene: 8. Germline assignment: CDR1 SGHRS and CDR2 YFSETQ.

The CDR3 DNA reads as TGTGCCAGCAGCTTAGCGGGCAGGGCGAACACTGAAGCTTTCTTT. It codes for CASSLAGRANTEAFF. This chain uses TRBV7-2 with TRBJ1-1; possible D gene TRBD1, 5 bases. CDR3 length: 15 amino acids. V lost 0 bases and J lost 1, with 9 bases in between. Germline values: CDR1 SGHTA, CDR2 FQGNSA.

The CDR3 DNA sequence: TGTGCCAGCATCGGAAGGAGCGGGACTCCAAACATTCAGTACTTC. Translation: CASIGRSGTPNIQYF. This chain uses TRBV11-3 with TRBJ2-4; 7 positions agree with TRBD2. With V trimmed by 7 bases and J by 6 bases, 12 bases remained unmatched. The CDR3 has 15 residues. Germline-derived CDR1 and CDR2 are SGHNT and YENEEA.

CDR3: CASSVTLSSTDTQYF. CDR3 nucleotide sequence: TGTGCCAGCAGTGTTACGCTTTCCAGCACAGATACGCAGTATTTT. The rearrangement links TRBV6-1 to TRBJ2-3; D gene uncertain. The V gene lost 4 bases and the J gene lost 0 bases, with 11 bases spanning the gap. The germline CDR1 and CDR2 sequences are MNHNS and SASEGT. The CDR3 spans 15 residues.

This clone has just a few counts. Different DNA sequences within this sample yield the same CDR3. V usage is TRBV7-9 and J usage is TRBJ1-2; 7 bases are a match to TRBD1. This CDR3 region has 15 residues. J gave up 0 bases and V 3 bases, and 4 bases lay outside the gene matches. Germline assignment: CDR1 SEHNR and CDR2 FQNEAQ (reference sequence). The CDR3 protein is CASSFGQATNYGYTF. Here the CDR3 DNA reads TGTGCCAGCAGCTTCGGACAGGCCACTAACTATGGCTACACCTTC.

The chain has TRBV7-2 and TRBJ2-7; 8 positions match TRBD2. This CDR3 spans 14 amino acids. The V gene end was trimmed by 4 bases and the J gene end by 5 bases; junction bases not matched to a gene: 7. From germline, CDR1 is SGHTA and CDR2 FQGNSA. CDR3 DNA: TGTGCCAGCAGCTCGCGGGAGGAAGTGCACGAGCAGTACTTC. Its protein is CASSSREEVHEQYF. The full variable domain, in which reference TRBV7-2 and TRBJ2-7 provide the parts outside the CDR3, is GAGVSQSPSNKVTEKGKDVELRCDPISGHTALYWYRQSLGQGLEFLIYFQGNSAPDKSGLPSDRFSAERTGGSVSTLTIQRTQQEDSAVYLCASSSREEVHEQYFGPGTRLTVT.

V is TRBV11-3 and J is TRBJ2-3; D remains unclear. Germline V gene sequence: CDR1 SGHNT, CDR2 YENEEA. The CDR3 contains 13 residues. V lost 3 bases and J 7 bases, leaving 11 bases between the germline ends. CDR3 in amino acids: CASSFGQANTQYF. In DNA form, the CDR3 reads TGTGCCAGCAGCTTCGGGCAGGCAAATACGCAGTATTTT.

CDR3 sequence (DNA): TGTGCCAGCAGGTACGACAGGAGGAGCACTGAAGCTTTCTTT. It codes for CASRYDRRSTEAFF. The J gene is TRBJ1-1, the V gene TRBV6-5, with TRBD1 as a possible D gene (6 bases). CDR3 length: 14 residues. The V and J ends lost 6 bases and 4 bases respectively, with 15 bases between them. Germline loops: CDR1 MNHEY, CDR2 SVGAGI.

This clone was seen just once. The gene calls are TRBV29-1 and TRBJ1-5; 7 positions match TRBD1. This CDR3 has 13 amino acids. Unmatched junction bases numbered 2, after V lost 4 bases and J lost 2 bases. Per the germline V gene, CDR1 is SQVTM and CDR2 is ANQGSEA. The CDR3: CSVGGGGNQPQHF. The CDR3 DNA reads as TGCAGCGTTGGAGGGGGCGGCAATCAGCCCCAGCATTTT.

This chain connects TRBV27 to TRBJ1-5; a weak D match, TRBD1 (6 bases). This CDR3 spans 13 amino acids. Looked up from germline, CDR1 is MNHEY and CDR2 is SMNVEV (reference sequence). Trimming took off 5 bases at V and 5 bases at J, with 10 bases between the two ends. The CDR3 region is CASSPRTDQPQHF. DNA of the CDR3: TGTGCCAGCAGTCCAAGGACAGATCAGCCCCAGCATTTT.

This clone is classed as medium-sized. This chain links TRBV5-4 with TRBJ2-3; D gene unclear. The CDR3 has 12 amino acids. Trimming took off 2 bases at V and 4 bases at J, with 5 bases between the two ends. CDR1 and CDR2 from the germline V gene are SGHNT and YYREEE (reference sequence). The CDR3 DNA reads TGTGCCAGCAGCTTACACCCAGATACGCAGTATTTT. Encoded protein: CASSLHPDTQYF.

V usage is TRBV11-2 and J usage is TRBJ2-3, with TRBD1 as a possible D gene (5 bases). CDR1 SGHAT and CDR2 FQNNGV come from the germline V gene. This CDR3 has 16 amino acids. V was trimmed by 3 bases and J by 2 bases, leaving 15 bases between them. CDR3 bases: TGTGCCAGCAGCTTGGAACTTGGGGCGAACACAGATACGCAGTATTTT. Protein product: CASSLELGANTDTQYF.

This clone was seen only once. The chain uses TRBV21-1 and TRBJ2-5; TRBD2, the table's D call, lacks a check against the DNA. TRBV21-1 is shown as a pseudogene. The CDR3 is 18 amino acids. DNA for the CDR3: TGTGCCAGCAGCAAGGTAGTAGAAGGGCGGGAGGGAGGAGAGACCCAGTACTTC. Translating gives CASSKVVEGREGGETQYF.

This clone was counted a few times. The chain uses TRBV4-2 and TRBJ2-5, with 8 positions matching TRBD2. Germline trimming cut 6 bases from V and 5 bases from J; bases unmatched to any gene: 11. CDR3 length: 15 amino acids. Germline V gene data show CDR1 as LGHNA and CDR2 as YNFKEQ. The CDR3 bases are TGTGCCAGCAGTGGAACTAGCGGATTCGGGGAGACCCAGTACTTC. Protein sequence: CASSGTSGFGETQYF.

This clone was observed a single time. This rearrangement joins TRBV5-6 to TRBJ2-1; 10 bases fit TRBD2. Germline V gene lookup returns CDR1 SGHDT and CDR2 YYEEEE. This CDR3 comprises 15 residues. J was trimmed by 5 bases and V by 4 bases; bases with no gene match: 6. The CDR3 bases are TGTGCCAGCAGCGGAGGGACTAGCGCCCACAATGAGCAGTTCTTC. It translates to CASSGGTSAHNEQFF. Full variable domain (outside the CDR3, taken from reference TRBV5-6 and TRBJ2-1): DAGVTQSPTHLIKTRGQQVTLRCSPKSGHDTVSWYQQALGQGPQFIFQYYEEEERQRGNFPDRFSGHQFPNYSSELNVNALLLGDSALYLCASSGGTSAHNEQFFGPGTRLTVL.

This chain joins TRBV10-3 and TRBJ1-2, with TRBD1 identical over 7 bases. The CDR3 consists of 14 residues. Looked up from germline, CDR1 is ENHRY and CDR2 is SYGVKD. The V gene end was trimmed by 7 bases and the J gene end by 1 base; junction bases not matched to a gene: 6. The DNA for the CDR3 is TGTGCCATCACGGGTGGGACAGTTAACTATGGCTACACCTTC. Its protein product is CAITGGTVNYGYTF.

The chain employs TRBV19 and TRBJ2-1, with 10 bases that match TRBD2. This CDR3 comprises 21 residues. The V gene's germline CDR1 is LNHDA and CDR2 SQIVND (reference sequence). V trimming: 5 bases; J trimming: 4 bases; junction bases outside the gene matches: 23. The CDR3 region has the DNA TGTGCCAGTAGTCATAGGCCCTCAACTAGCGGGACAATCGTTAAATACAATGAGCAGTTCTTC. It is translated as CASSHRPSTSGTIVKYNEQFF. Full variable domain (missing parts from reference TRBV19 and TRBJ2-1): DGGITQSPKYLFRKEGQNVTLSCEQNLNHDAMYWYRQDPGQGLRLIYYSQIVNDFQKGDIAEGYSVSREKKESFPLTVTSAQKNPTAFYLCASSHRPSTSGTIVKYNEQFFGPGTRLTVL.

The chain combines TRBV19 with TRBJ1-2; the match to TRBD1 covers 8 bases. The CDR3 contains 15 residues. Germline CDR1 and CDR2: LNHDA and SQIVND (reference sequence). The V gene end was trimmed by 4 bases and the J gene end by 3 bases; junction bases not matched to a gene: 7. The CDR3 DNA reads TGTGCCAGTAGTAGGCCCCTGACAGGGGACTATGGCTACACCTTC. This sequence encodes CASSRPLTGDYGYTF.

The chain carries TRBV19 and TRBJ1-2; 7 bases line up with TRBD1. J was trimmed by 2 bases and V by 7 bases; bases with no gene match: 10. Germline values: CDR1 LNHDA, CDR2 SQIVND (reference sequence). This CDR3 has 15 amino acids. The CDR3 spells CASTITGVPNYGYTF. The CDR3 nucleotides are TGTGCCAGTACCATTACAGGGGTTCCGAACTATGGCTACACCTTC.

The chain couples TRBV6-5 to TRBJ2-7, with 9 bases fitting TRBD2. The V segment lost 2 bases and the J segment 5 bases; nucleotides outside the gene matches: 7. The germline V gene encodes CDR1 MNHEY and CDR2 SVGAGI. This CDR3 has 15 residues. This chain's CDR3 is CASSYEASGTNEQYF. CDR3 DNA: TGTGCCAGCAGTTACGAGGCTAGCGGGACTAACGAGCAGTACTTC.

The chain recombines TRBV15 with TRBJ2-3; the match to TRBD1 covers 8 bases. CDR1 LNHNV and CDR2 YYDKDF come from the germline V gene (reference sequence). This CDR3 has 16 residues. V gave up 4 bases and J gave up 4 bases; unmatched junction bases: 10. CDR3 sequence reads: CATSILLGQGSDTQYF. CDR3 DNA sequence: TGTGCCACCAGCATTCTCCTTGGACAGGGTTCAGATACGCAGTATTTT.

The chain carries TRBV19 and TRBJ2-2; possible D gene TRBD1, 6 bases. V was cut by 5 bases and J by 6 bases, with 13 bases left in between. This CDR3 has 14 amino acids. Germline values: CDR1 LNHDA, CDR2 SQIVND (reference sequence). The CDR3 DNA is TGTGCCAGTAGTGCCCACAGGGACGCCGGGGAGCTGTTTTTT. Translating gives CASSAHRDAGELFF.

This clone was counted once. The gene calls are TRBV29-1 and TRBJ1-5; D is ambiguous. In germline, CDR1 is SQVTM, CDR2 ANQGSEA. CDR3 length: 16 amino acids. The V and J ends lost 4 bases and 0 bases respectively, with 16 bases between them. The chain's CDR3 is CSVADWVKYSNQPQHF. For the CDR3, the DNA is TGCAGCGTTGCTGACTGGGTGAAGTATAGCAATCAGCCCCAGCATTTT.

The V call is TRBV30, the J call TRBJ2-7; the match to TRBD1 covers 7 bases. The CDR3 is 12 amino acids. The trim removed 3 bases at V and 6 bases at J, leaving 5 bases unmatched. CDR1 is GTSNPN and CDR2 is SVGIG in the germline V gene (reference sequence). The CDR3 nucleotides read TGTGCCTGGAGCCTACAGGGGTTCGAGCAGTACTTC. Translating gives CAWSLQGFEQYF.

The V and J genes are TRBV6-1 and TRBJ1-2; D may be TRBD1 (5 bases). Germline loops: CDR1 MNHNS, CDR2 SASEGT. The CDR3 consists of 14 residues. V lost 3 bases and J 6 bases, leaving 14 bases between the germline ends. The CDR3, as DNA: TGTGCCAGCAGTGACCGAACAGGAGTGGATGGCTACACCTTC. It encodes CASSDRTGVDGYTF.

The J gene is TRBJ2-7, the V gene TRBV2; D gene ambiguous. The CDR3 contains 11 residues. Trimming shortened V by 2 bases and J by 9 bases, and 8 bases separated the two germline ends. The germline CDR1 and CDR2 sequences are SNHLY and FYNNEI. The CDR3 reads CASSETAVQYF. The CDR3 DNA reads TGTGCCAGCAGTGAAACGGCCGTGCAGTACTTC.

This clone was seen just once. The chain uses TRBV2 and TRBJ1-1; maybe TRBD1 (6 bases). With 2 bases removed from V and 4 bases from J, the gap between germline ends came to 11 bases. Per the germline V gene, CDR1 is SNHLY and CDR2 is FYNNEI. The CDR3 is 14 amino acids. CDR3 bases: TGTGCCAGCAGTGAACAGGGGCTTGGCACTGAAGCTTTCTTT. Translated: CASSEQGLGTEAFF.